This entry features one T cell receptor (beta chain) sequence. Which antigen it targets is not known. Base qualities are not recorded, but no much larger clone differs from it by a single base. Stable Graves' hyperthyroidism was defined as no progression to ophthalmopathy during 18 months of follow-up. The hyperthyroidism patients were between 18 and 65 years old and newly diagnosed, with a disease duration of less than 2 months. Any patient with an uncontrolled infection, another autoimmune disease, pregnancy or lactation was excluded. Diagnoses relied on clinical symptoms, serum thyroxine and TRAb, thyroid ultrasound and orbital computed tomography. Trizol reagent was used to extract total RNA, and RNA quality was then checked on an Agilent 2100 Bioanalyzer. The TCR beta CDR3 regions were amplified from RNA transcripts. For the first round of RT-PCR on the TCR CDR3, the HTBI primer set was used together with the Qiagen OneStep RT-PCR kit. A second multiplex PCR round built the libraries, followed by size selection and purification. Libraries were sequenced paired-end with 100 bp reads on an Illumina HiSeq2000. The authors' analysis ran thus. Raw data were processed with SOAPnuke, discarding reads with adapters, uncalled bases, mean Phred below 15, or no exact constant-primer or identifier match. COPE v1.2.5 was used to merge the high-quality paired reads, and each unique nucleotide sequence was defined as a clonotype. MiTCR v1.1 was used to align the clonotypes against IMGT TRBV, TRBD and TRBJ reference segments. The analysis was restricted to V-J combinations with a frequency above 0.0001, which together covered 98% to 99.2% of the repertoires. A TCS score was defined as the ratio of F50 (clonal expansion) to E x V (chaos), with BLOSUM62-based TCRdist applied between CDR3 peptides within each V-J. Welch's t-statistics and random forest reduced 450 to 600 V-J features to about 12, which were used in a naive Bayes classifier (R e1071). The similarity between thyroid and blood repertoires was quantified using the Morisita-Horn index. TCRdb ran its own pipeline on the public reads, namely fastp trimming at Q25 and MiXCR clone calling, and kept in-frame beta chains. Each entry merges the rows of one CDR3 protein and shows their most common DNA and genes. These V and J calls rely on TCRdb rather than the paper's analysis. For this sample there are 500,000 to 750,000 distinct CDR3 sequences; 35% to 55% appear just once. Together, the top ten hold roughly 7.7% of the sample.

This sample is part of a study of T cells in Graves' hyperthyroidism and ophthalmopathy (dated 2019 in TCRdb). Regarding the research as a whole: TCR V-J signatures able to tell the groups apart were searched for in a discovery cohort of 100 patients, of whom roughly 42 had Graves' ophthalmopathy and 55 to 65 had stable Graves' hyperthyroidism. Prospective prediction of ophthalmopathy was tested in an independent validation cohort of approximately 19 hyperthyroidism patients and approximately 17 patients who later progressed to ophthalmopathy. The 100 discovery patients were randomly split 7:3 into training and test sets. In addition, the study compared T-cell repertoires in thyroid tissue and in blood from about six Graves' hyperthyroidism patients. Following sampling, methimazole starting at 30 mg daily was given to hyperthyroidism patients, and high-dose intravenous methylprednisolone was given to ophthalmopathy patients. According to the paper, TCR Vbeta CDR3 sequencing was carried out on 135 peripheral blood samples, which came from fewer than 50 ophthalmopathy, under 80 hyperthyroidism and roughly 17 progressor patients. What the authors observed across the whole study: Sample size was not statistically predetermined, and blinding of investigators to group allocation was not performed. In validation, the model predicted progression to ophthalmopathy a median of approximately 6.6 months before onset, with approximately 68% sensitivity and roughly 72% specificity. A model built on a 13 V-J signature distinguished ophthalmopathy from stable hyperthyroidism, reaching about 88% sensitivity and about 81% specificity in cross-validation and 80%/75% in testing. Blood samples also contained most of the expanded thyroid clonotypes (frequency above 0.001), which suggests that blood repertoires may reflect thyroid immune responses.

The cysteine opens and the phenylalanine closes a CDR3 of 16 amino acids. The read is trimmed to its CDR3 DNA, 48 bases read in frame from base 1. The V end loses 1 base and the J end loses 4 bases, and a stretch of 16 bases separates them. The CDR1 and CDR2 encoded by the germline V gene are SGHTA and FQGTGA. This TCR was sampled from a woman younger than 30 with Graves' hyperthyroidism. The sequencing input was peripheral blood or thyroid tissue (not recorded which). The rearrangement combines TRBV7-3 with TRBJ1-1; TRBD1 is possibly the D segment (5 matching bases). This receptor has the CDR3 CASSLRAGPVGTEAFF. The DNA is TGTGCCAGCAGCTTAAGGGCGGGGCCGGTAGGCACTGAAGCTTTCTTT.